Shown below are 31 T cell receptor beta chains from a single sample sequenced in a study of shared clonotypes between healthy human individuals (TCRdb year 2020). Libraries came from the immunoSEQ multiplex PCR assay. TCRdb re-hosts the immuneACCESS table, in-frame sequences only. Its copies lack some clones; in the studies checked, an unresolved V gene accounts for under half of them, and the cause for the rest is not known. The sample records 2.5 million or so clones, roughly nine tenths of which are singletons. The leading ten clones occupy about 0.13% of the sample. Sequencing used naive CD4+ T cells sorted from blood. Taken with the paper, the label for cell subset or site translates to: CD45RA+ positively selected. These receptors were taken from a man between 18 and 29 years old in good health.

The rearrangement joins TRBV5-1 to TRBJ1-2, with a possible D match to TRBD1 (6 bases). The germline CDR1 and CDR2 sequences are SGHRS and YFSETQ. The CDR3 spans 17 residues. Trimming removed 0 bases at V and 4 bases at J, with 19 bases between. CDR3 region: CASSLANGGGQIYGYTF. CDR3 coding DNA: TGCGCCAGCAGCTTGGCCAACGGGGGCGGACAAATCTATGGCTACACCTTC. The entire variable domain, with the rest obtained from reference TRBV5-1 and TRBJ1-2, is as follows: KAGVTQTPRYLIKTRGQQVTLSCSPISGHRSVSWYQQTPGQGLQFLFEYFSETQRNKGNFPGRFSGRQFSNSRSEMNVSTLELGDSALYLCASSLANGGGQIYGYTFGSGTRLTVV.

The genes are TRBV6-6 and TRBJ2-7; D gene unclear. V dropped 4 bases and J dropped 2 bases, with 12 bases sitting between them. Germline V gene data show CDR1 as MNHNY and CDR2 as SVGAGI (reference sequence). The CDR3 sequence is 14 residues long. The CDR3, as DNA: TGTGCCAGCAGTTCCGCCCTTAGGCCCTACGAGCAGTACTTC. Translated: CASSSALRPYEQYF.

V gene TRBV7-9 combines with J gene TRBJ2-3, with D perhaps TRBD1 or TRBD2 (5 bases each). From germline, CDR1 is SEHNR and CDR2 FQNEAQ (reference sequence). The germline V and J ends were trimmed by 1 base and 0 bases, with 8 bases remaining between them. The CDR3 sequence is 15 residues long. The CDR3 loop reads CASSLGDGSTDTQYF. Written as DNA, the CDR3 is TGTGCCAGCAGCTTAGGGGACGGTAGCACAGATACGCAGTATTTT.

This chain connects TRBV7-9 to TRBJ1-5; possibly TRBD1 for D (5 bases). CDR3 size: 17 residues. V was clipped by 5 bases and J by 4 bases, with 21 bases between them. Germline V lookup: CDR1 SEHNR, CDR2 FQNEAQ (reference sequence). The CDR3 region is CASSPGVQGGRNQPQHF. As DNA, the CDR3 is TGTGCCAGCAGCCCAGGAGTCCAGGGCGGAAGAAATCAGCCCCAGCATTTT.

The rearrangement joins TRBV11-2 to TRBJ1-3; D remains ambiguous. The CDR3 is made up of 15 amino acids. The V end lost 4 bases, the J end lost 0 bases, and 10 bases lay between the germline ends. Germline V gene lookup returns CDR1 SGHAT and CDR2 FQNNGV. The DNA for the CDR3 is TGTGCCAGCAGCTGGAAGCCGATCTCTGGAAACACCATATATTTT. Its protein product is CASSWKPISGNTIYF.

V is TRBV30 and J is TRBJ2-3; no reliable D call. The germline V gene has CDR1 GTSNPN and CDR2 SVGIG (reference sequence). Trimming stripped 0 bases from V and 4 bases from J, with 14 bases between. This CDR3 region has 15 residues. The CDR3 reads CAWSVSSKLADTQYF. The CDR3 bases are TGTGCCTGGAGTGTAAGTTCCAAATTGGCAGATACGCAGTATTTT.

The chain recombines TRBV4-3 with TRBJ2-7, with D hard to call. Germline values: CDR1 LGHNA, CDR2 YSLEER. V was clipped by 0 bases and J by 1 base, with 10 bases between them. The CDR3 is 15 amino acids. CDR3 coding DNA: TGCGCCAGCAGCCAAGACGGCACCTATTCCTACGAGCAGTACTTC. Protein product: CASSQDGTYSYEQYF.

The chain is built from TRBV19 and TRBJ1-2; D uncertain. Deletions cut 5 bases from V and 8 bases from J, with 12 bases between. The CDR3 is 12 residues long. CDR1 is LNHDA, CDR2 SQIVND, per germline (reference sequence). CDR3 sequence reads: CASSPLPGGYTF. The DNA of the CDR3 is TGTGCCAGTAGTCCCCTGCCGGGAGGCTACACCTTC.

This sequence joins TRBV6-5 and TRBJ2-2; TRBD2 matches at 7 bases. The germline V gene encodes CDR1 MNHEY and CDR2 SVGAGI. V was pared by 6 bases and J by 2 bases, with 6 bases of the junction left unmatched. The CDR3 sequence is 15 residues long. DNA of the CDR3: TGTGCCAGCAGCCGCGCGGGAGCCAACACCGGGGAGCTGTTTTTT. It codes for CASSRAGANTGELFF.

Points on this clone: Different DNA sequences within this sample yield the same CDR3. This chain links TRBV28 with TRBJ1-6; 8 positions agree with TRBD1. CDR3 length: 15 amino acids. With 1 base clipped from V and 9 bases from J, the junction kept 5 bases outside the gene matches. The germline V gene encodes CDR1 MDHEN and CDR2 SYDVKM. In nucleotides, the CDR3 is TGTGCCAGCAGTTTATCCGGACAGGGAGGTTCACCCCTCCACTTT. Amino acids: CASSLSGQGGSPLHF.

This chain links TRBV18 with TRBJ2-6, with no clear D. V was pared by 3 bases and J by 1 base, with 7 bases between. Germline V gene lookup returns CDR1 KGHSH and CDR2 LQKENI. The CDR3 has 15 amino acids. This CDR3 reads CASSPFTSGANVLTF. CDR3 DNA: TGTGCCAGCTCACCTTTCACTTCTGGGGCCAACGTCCTGACTTTC.

This clone showed up just a few times. Here the CDR3 reads CASSPLDAYEAFF. CDR3 coding DNA: TGCGCCAGCAGCCCCTTGGACGCTTATGAAGCTTTCTTT. The chain is built from TRBV5-1 and TRBJ1-1; D unclear. This CDR3 spans 13 amino acids. The V end was cut by 4 bases, the J end by 7 bases, with 14 bases between. Germline CDR1 is SGHRS and CDR2 is YFSETQ.

V is TRBV5-1 and J is TRBJ2-5, with D tentatively TRBD2 (5 bases). Trimming removed 1 base at V and 5 bases at J, with 18 bases between. Per germline, CDR1 SGHRS and CDR2 YFSETQ. This CDR3 region has 16 residues. CDR3 residues: CASSLRPGSTPETQYF. The DNA of the CDR3 is TGCGCCAGCAGCTTGAGACCGGGATCCACTCCGGAGACCCAGTACTTC.

The rearrangement links TRBV5-6 to TRBJ2-7; unclear D gene. Deletions cut 2 bases from V and 5 bases from J, with 26 bases between. The CDR3 runs 18 residues. From germline, CDR1 is SGHDT and CDR2 YYEEEE. The CDR3 DNA reads as TGTGCCAGCAGCTTTTTTTTCTTCAGCCTCCCGGCTCGGGACGAGCAGTACTTC. Protein: CASSFFFFSLPARDEQYF.

The gene calls are TRBV5-4 and TRBJ2-1; D is uncertain. The V end lost 4 bases, the J end lost 7 bases, and 12 bases lay between the germline ends. Looked up from germline, CDR1 is SGHNT and CDR2 is YYREEE (reference sequence). The CDR3 has 13 residues. CDR3 amino acids: CASSGPLDNEQFF. CDR3 nucleotides: TGTGCCAGCAGCGGGCCTTTGGATAATGAGCAGTTCTTC.

Points on this clone: The same CDR3 also results from other DNA sequences found in this sample. V is TRBV6-5 and J is TRBJ2-7; D remains unclear. V shed 1 base and J shed 4 bases, with 11 bases lying between them. The CDR3 is 14 amino acids. The germline CDR1 and CDR2 sequences are MNHEY and SVGAGI. CDR3 DNA: TGTGCCAGCAGTTACTTGACCGGAAGTTACGAGCAGTACTTC. This gives the protein CASSYLTGSYEQYF.

The chain employs TRBV5-1 and TRBJ2-7, with D possibly matching TRBD1 (5 bases). The CDR3 runs 12 residues. Germline V gene sequence: CDR1 SGHRS, CDR2 YFSETQ. V lost 6 bases and J lost 3, with 10 bases in between. CDR3 protein: CASTSQGYEQYF. The CDR3, as DNA: TGCGCCAGCACCTCCCAGGGCTACGAGCAGTACTTC.

The V gene is TRBV11-2, the J gene TRBJ1-6, with a possible D match to TRBD1 (5 bases). Germline lookup yields CDR1 SGHAT and CDR2 FQNNGV. CDR3 length: 16 amino acids. Trimming cost V 7 bases and J 14 bases, with 27 bases left between them. This CDR3 is CASTASGTARFSALHF. CDR3 DNA: TGTGCCAGCACCGCGTCGGGGACTGCCCGCTTTTCGGCCCTCCACTTT.

The rearrangement joins TRBV5-1 to TRBJ1-2; 10 bases agree with TRBD1. Germline V gene sequence: CDR1 SGHRS, CDR2 YFSETQ. V was pared by 0 bases and J by 8 bases, with 7 bases of the junction left unmatched. The CDR3 contains 15 residues. For the CDR3, the DNA is TGCGCCAGCAGCTTGGAGACAGGGGGCGCAGGAGGCTACACCTTC. Protein sequence: CASSLETGGAGGYTF.

This chain joins TRBV6-5 and TRBJ2-2; D unresolved. The CDR3 is made up of 15 amino acids. Germline V gene data show CDR1 as MNHEY and CDR2 as SVGAGI. V was shortened by 6 bases and J by 1 base, with 12 bases between the two germline ends. The CDR3 DNA reads TGTGCCAGCAGCCCCTTTTTCTTGAACACCGGGGAGCTGTTTTTT. This codes for CASSPFFLNTGELFF.

The chain employs TRBV25-1 and TRBJ2-5, with D perhaps being TRBD1 or TRBD2 (5 bases each). Trimming cost V 2 bases and J 1 base, with 5 bases left between them. Per germline, CDR1 MGHDK and CDR2 SYGVNS. The CDR3 consists of 13 residues. CDR3 sequence reads: CASSEGGQETQYF. CDR3 DNA: TGTGCCAGCAGTGAAGGGGGCCAAGAGACCCAGTACTTC.

This sequence joins TRBV2 and TRBJ2-1; 7 nucleotides align to TRBD2. Germline V gene lookup returns CDR1 SNHLY and CDR2 FYNNEI. The CDR3 contains 14 residues. V dropped 7 bases and J dropped 2; count of bases not matched to a gene: 5. CDR3 nucleotides: TGTGCCAGCAAGCCTCGGGGGGCCTACAATGAGCAGTTCTTC. This gives the protein CASKPRGAYNEQFF.

CDR3 sequence (DNA): TGTGCCAGCAGACCTAGACAGGGGGCTGCCCAGCATTTT. It translates to CASRPRQGAAQHF. The V call is TRBV6-6, the J call TRBJ1-5; TRBD1 matches 10 bases. This CDR3 is 13 amino acids long. V lost 6 bases to trimming and J lost 11 bases; unmatched junction nucleotides: 7. Germline V CDR1 and CDR2: MNHNY, SVGAGI (reference sequence).

This clone was seen just once. The rearrangement joins TRBV6-5 to TRBJ2-5; perhaps TRBD1 as D (6 bases). V lost 6 bases, J lost 5 bases, and 19 bases lay in between. Germline CDR1 and CDR2: MNHEY and SVGAGI. CDR3 length: 15 amino acids. The CDR3 sequence is CASSFSRGGVETQYF. CDR3 nucleotide sequence: TGTGCCAGCAGCTTTAGCAGGGGTGGCGTGGAGACCCAGTACTTC.

The chain joins TRBV6-5 to TRBJ1-4; no clear D gene. V gave up 5 bases and J gave up 8 bases, with 6 bases separating them. The germline V gene encodes CDR1 MNHEY and CDR2 SVGAGI. The CDR3 covers 11 residues. The DNA of the CDR3 is TGTGCCAGCAGTGGCACAGAAAAACTGTTTTTT. Translation gives CASSGTEKLFF.

This chain links TRBV28 with TRBJ1-6, with unresolved D. CDR3 length: 20 amino acids. Germline CDR1 MDHEN, CDR2 SYDVKM. Between the trimmed V and J ends, which lost 8 bases and 0 bases, there was a span of 26 bases. The CDR3 spells CASDQRYSSPSSSYNSPLHF. As DNA, the CDR3 is TGTGCCAGCGACCAACGGTACAGCTCACCATCGAGCTCCTATAATTCACCCCTCCACTTT.

V and J are TRBV28 and TRBJ1-1, with D possibly matching TRBD1 (5 bases). CDR1 MDHEN and CDR2 SYDVKM come from the germline V gene. CDR3 length: 14 residues. The ends were cut back, 7 bases at V and 0 bases at J, with 12 bases in the middle. This CDR3 reads CASTPGAVNTEAFF. The CDR3 nucleotides read TGTGCCAGCACTCCCGGGGCAGTGAACACTGAAGCTTTCTTT. The variable domain in full, with the rest retrieved from reference TRBV28 and TRBJ1-1, is DVKVTQSSRYLVKRTGEKVFLECVQDMDHENMFWYRQDPGLGLRLIYFSYDVKMKEKGDIPEGYSVSREKKERFSLILESASTNQTSMYLCASTPGAVNTEAFFGQGTRLTVV.

This clone was seen only once. This chain connects TRBV19 to TRBJ2-7, with 9 bases identical to TRBD2. This CDR3 contains 17 residues. CDR1 and CDR2 (germline): LNHDA, SQIVND (reference sequence). Unmatched junction bases numbered 13, after V lost 4 bases and J lost 3 bases. CDR3 amino acids: CASSRAGGRALIYEQYF. The CDR3 DNA sequence: TGTGCCAGTAGTAGAGCCGGCGGGAGGGCCTTGATCTACGAGCAGTACTTC. The full variable domain, completed using reference TRBV19 and TRBJ2-7, is DGGITQSPKYLFRKEGQNVTLSCEQNLNHDAMYWYRQDPGQGLRLIYYSQIVNDFQKGDIAEGYSVSREKKESFPLTVTSAQKNPTAFYLCASSRAGGRALIYEQYFGPGTRLTVT.

The rearrangement joins TRBV10-3 to TRBJ2-7, with a weak D call TRBD1 (6 bases). The V gene's germline CDR1 is ENHRY and CDR2 SYGVKD. The CDR3 length is 16 residues. Trimming shortened V by 3 bases and J by 1 base, and 16 bases separated the two germline ends. The CDR3 DNA is TGTGCCATCAGTGAAATGAACAGGGCTTTATCCTACGAGCAGTACTTC. Protein: CAISEMNRALSYEQYF.

CDR3 in amino acids: CASSQGRGRETQYF. CDR3 bases: TGTGCCAGCAGCCAAGGGCGGGGAAGGGAGACCCAGTACTTC. V is TRBV7-9 and J is TRBJ2-5; D might be TRBD2 (6 bases). This CDR3 has 14 amino acids. V shed 5 bases and J shed 5 bases, with 15 bases lying between them. Germline values: CDR1 SEHNR, CDR2 FQNEAQ (reference sequence). Full variable domain (rest looked up from reference TRBV7-9 and TRBJ2-5): DTGVSQNPRHKITKRGQNVTFRCDPISEHNRLYWYRQTLGQGPEFLTYFQNEAQLEKSRLLSDRFSAERPKGSFSTLEIQRTEQGDSAMYLCASSQGRGRETQYFGPGTRLLVL.

On this clone: Sequence at one end of the junction differs from germline and may be a read error. V and J are TRBV30 and TRBJ1-2; no definite D call. The CDR3 covers 15 residues. Looked up from germline, CDR1 is GTSNPN and CDR2 is SVGIG (reference sequence). The CDR3 here is CVWSVSTVANYGYTF. The CDR3 region has the DNA TGTGTCTGGAGTGTATCTACAGTAGCTAACTATGGCTACACCTTC.